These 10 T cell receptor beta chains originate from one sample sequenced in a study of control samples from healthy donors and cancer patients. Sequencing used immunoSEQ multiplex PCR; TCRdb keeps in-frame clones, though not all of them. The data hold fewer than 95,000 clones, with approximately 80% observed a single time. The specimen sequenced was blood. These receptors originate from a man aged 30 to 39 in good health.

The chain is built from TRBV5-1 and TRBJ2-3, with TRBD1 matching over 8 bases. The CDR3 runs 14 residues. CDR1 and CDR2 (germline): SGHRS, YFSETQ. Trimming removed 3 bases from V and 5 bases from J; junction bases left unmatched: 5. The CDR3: CASSSTGVGDTQYF. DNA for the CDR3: TGCGCCAGCAGCTCGACAGGGGTTGGAGATACGCAGTATTTT.

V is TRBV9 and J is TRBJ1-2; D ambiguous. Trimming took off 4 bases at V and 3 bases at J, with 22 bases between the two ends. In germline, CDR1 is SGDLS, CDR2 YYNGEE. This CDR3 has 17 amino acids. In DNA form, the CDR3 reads TGTGCCAGCAGCCTAAACCCCGCAAGGGAGGATGACTATGGCTACACCTTC. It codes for CASSLNPAREDDYGYTF.

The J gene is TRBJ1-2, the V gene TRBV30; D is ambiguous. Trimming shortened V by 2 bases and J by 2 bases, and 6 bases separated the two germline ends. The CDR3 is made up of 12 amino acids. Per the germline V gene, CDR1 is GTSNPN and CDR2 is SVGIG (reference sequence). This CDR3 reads CAWSQGNYGYTF. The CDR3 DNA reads TGTGCCTGGAGTCAAGGGAACTATGGCTACACCTTC. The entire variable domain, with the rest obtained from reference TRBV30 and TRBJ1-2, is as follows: SQTIHQWPATLVQPVGSPLSLECTVEGTSNPNLYWYRQAAGRGLQLLFYSVGIGQISSEVPQNLSASRPQDRQFILSSKKLLLSDSGFYLCAWSQGNYGYTFGSGTRLTVV.

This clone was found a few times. CDR3 amino acids: CAIRHTGTDYEQYF. The CDR3 DNA is TGTGCCATCAGACACACCGGGACAGACTACGAGCAGTACTTC. The V and J genes are TRBV10-3 and TRBJ2-7; 7 nucleotides line up with TRBD1. CDR1 is ENHRY and CDR2 is SYGVKD in the germline V gene. CDR3 length: 14 residues. Germline trimming cut 6 bases from V and 3 bases from J; bases unmatched to any gene: 8.

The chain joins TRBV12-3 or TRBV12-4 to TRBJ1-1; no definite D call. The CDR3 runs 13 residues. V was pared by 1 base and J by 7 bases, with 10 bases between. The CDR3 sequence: CASSLVVLSEAFF. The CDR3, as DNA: TGTGCCAGCAGTTTAGTGGTGCTAAGTGAAGCTTTCTTT.

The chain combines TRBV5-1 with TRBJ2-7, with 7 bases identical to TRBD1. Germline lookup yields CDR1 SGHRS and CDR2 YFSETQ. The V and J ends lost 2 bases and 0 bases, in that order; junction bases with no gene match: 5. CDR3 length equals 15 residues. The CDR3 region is CASSFDRDNSYEQYF. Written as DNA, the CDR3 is TGCGCCAGCAGCTTCGACAGGGACAACTCCTACGAGCAGTACTTC. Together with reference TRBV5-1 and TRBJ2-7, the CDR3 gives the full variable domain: KAGVTQTPRYLIKTRGQQVTLSCSPISGHRSVSWYQQTPGQGLQFLFEYFSETQRNKGNFPGRFSGRQFSNSRSEMNVSTLELGDSALYLCASSFDRDNSYEQYFGPGTRLTVT.

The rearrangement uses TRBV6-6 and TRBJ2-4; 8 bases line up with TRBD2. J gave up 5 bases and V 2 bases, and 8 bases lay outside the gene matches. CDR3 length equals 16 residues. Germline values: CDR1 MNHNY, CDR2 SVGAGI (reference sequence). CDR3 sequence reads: CASSYPASGPENIQYF. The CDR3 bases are TGTGCCAGCAGTTACCCGGCTAGCGGGCCGGAAAACATTCAGTACTTC.

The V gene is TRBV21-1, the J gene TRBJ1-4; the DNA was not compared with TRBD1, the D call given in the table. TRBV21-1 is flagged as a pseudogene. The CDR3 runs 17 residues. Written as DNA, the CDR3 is TGTGCCAGCAGCAAAGGAGTAGGGGTTGCAACTAATGAAAAACTGTTTTTT. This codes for CASSKGVGVATNEKLFF.

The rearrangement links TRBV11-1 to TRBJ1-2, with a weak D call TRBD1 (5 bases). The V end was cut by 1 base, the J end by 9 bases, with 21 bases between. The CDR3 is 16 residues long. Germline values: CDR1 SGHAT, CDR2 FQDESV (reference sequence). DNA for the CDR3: TGTGCCAGCAGCTTAGATCGTCGGGCACTCGAGGGGAGCTACACCTTC. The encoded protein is CASSLDRRALEGSYTF.

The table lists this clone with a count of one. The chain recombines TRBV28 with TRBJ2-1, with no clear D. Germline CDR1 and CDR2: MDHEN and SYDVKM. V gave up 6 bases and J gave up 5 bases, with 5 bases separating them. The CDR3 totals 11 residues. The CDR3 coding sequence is TGTGCCAGCAGAACCGACAATGAGCAGTTCTTC. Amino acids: CASRTDNEQFF.